This T cell receptor (beta chain) emerged from a study of blood T cell repertoires in COVID-19. TCRdb keeps only in-frame clones here, not all; method: immunoSEQ multiplex PCR. Of about 150,000 clones in the sample, around 83% are singletons; the top ten hold more than 7.5%. The CDR3 is 13 amino acids. Trimming cost V 5 bases and J 6 bases, with 11 bases left between them. The chain joins TRBV12-3 or TRBV12-4 to TRBJ1-5; no clear D. Material: peripheral blood. This receptor was identified in a woman between 45 and 65 years old with acute or convalescent COVID-19. The CDR3 here is CASSQNDIQPQHF. The CDR3 nucleotides are TGTGCCAGCAGTCAGAACGACATTCAGCCCCAGCATTTT.